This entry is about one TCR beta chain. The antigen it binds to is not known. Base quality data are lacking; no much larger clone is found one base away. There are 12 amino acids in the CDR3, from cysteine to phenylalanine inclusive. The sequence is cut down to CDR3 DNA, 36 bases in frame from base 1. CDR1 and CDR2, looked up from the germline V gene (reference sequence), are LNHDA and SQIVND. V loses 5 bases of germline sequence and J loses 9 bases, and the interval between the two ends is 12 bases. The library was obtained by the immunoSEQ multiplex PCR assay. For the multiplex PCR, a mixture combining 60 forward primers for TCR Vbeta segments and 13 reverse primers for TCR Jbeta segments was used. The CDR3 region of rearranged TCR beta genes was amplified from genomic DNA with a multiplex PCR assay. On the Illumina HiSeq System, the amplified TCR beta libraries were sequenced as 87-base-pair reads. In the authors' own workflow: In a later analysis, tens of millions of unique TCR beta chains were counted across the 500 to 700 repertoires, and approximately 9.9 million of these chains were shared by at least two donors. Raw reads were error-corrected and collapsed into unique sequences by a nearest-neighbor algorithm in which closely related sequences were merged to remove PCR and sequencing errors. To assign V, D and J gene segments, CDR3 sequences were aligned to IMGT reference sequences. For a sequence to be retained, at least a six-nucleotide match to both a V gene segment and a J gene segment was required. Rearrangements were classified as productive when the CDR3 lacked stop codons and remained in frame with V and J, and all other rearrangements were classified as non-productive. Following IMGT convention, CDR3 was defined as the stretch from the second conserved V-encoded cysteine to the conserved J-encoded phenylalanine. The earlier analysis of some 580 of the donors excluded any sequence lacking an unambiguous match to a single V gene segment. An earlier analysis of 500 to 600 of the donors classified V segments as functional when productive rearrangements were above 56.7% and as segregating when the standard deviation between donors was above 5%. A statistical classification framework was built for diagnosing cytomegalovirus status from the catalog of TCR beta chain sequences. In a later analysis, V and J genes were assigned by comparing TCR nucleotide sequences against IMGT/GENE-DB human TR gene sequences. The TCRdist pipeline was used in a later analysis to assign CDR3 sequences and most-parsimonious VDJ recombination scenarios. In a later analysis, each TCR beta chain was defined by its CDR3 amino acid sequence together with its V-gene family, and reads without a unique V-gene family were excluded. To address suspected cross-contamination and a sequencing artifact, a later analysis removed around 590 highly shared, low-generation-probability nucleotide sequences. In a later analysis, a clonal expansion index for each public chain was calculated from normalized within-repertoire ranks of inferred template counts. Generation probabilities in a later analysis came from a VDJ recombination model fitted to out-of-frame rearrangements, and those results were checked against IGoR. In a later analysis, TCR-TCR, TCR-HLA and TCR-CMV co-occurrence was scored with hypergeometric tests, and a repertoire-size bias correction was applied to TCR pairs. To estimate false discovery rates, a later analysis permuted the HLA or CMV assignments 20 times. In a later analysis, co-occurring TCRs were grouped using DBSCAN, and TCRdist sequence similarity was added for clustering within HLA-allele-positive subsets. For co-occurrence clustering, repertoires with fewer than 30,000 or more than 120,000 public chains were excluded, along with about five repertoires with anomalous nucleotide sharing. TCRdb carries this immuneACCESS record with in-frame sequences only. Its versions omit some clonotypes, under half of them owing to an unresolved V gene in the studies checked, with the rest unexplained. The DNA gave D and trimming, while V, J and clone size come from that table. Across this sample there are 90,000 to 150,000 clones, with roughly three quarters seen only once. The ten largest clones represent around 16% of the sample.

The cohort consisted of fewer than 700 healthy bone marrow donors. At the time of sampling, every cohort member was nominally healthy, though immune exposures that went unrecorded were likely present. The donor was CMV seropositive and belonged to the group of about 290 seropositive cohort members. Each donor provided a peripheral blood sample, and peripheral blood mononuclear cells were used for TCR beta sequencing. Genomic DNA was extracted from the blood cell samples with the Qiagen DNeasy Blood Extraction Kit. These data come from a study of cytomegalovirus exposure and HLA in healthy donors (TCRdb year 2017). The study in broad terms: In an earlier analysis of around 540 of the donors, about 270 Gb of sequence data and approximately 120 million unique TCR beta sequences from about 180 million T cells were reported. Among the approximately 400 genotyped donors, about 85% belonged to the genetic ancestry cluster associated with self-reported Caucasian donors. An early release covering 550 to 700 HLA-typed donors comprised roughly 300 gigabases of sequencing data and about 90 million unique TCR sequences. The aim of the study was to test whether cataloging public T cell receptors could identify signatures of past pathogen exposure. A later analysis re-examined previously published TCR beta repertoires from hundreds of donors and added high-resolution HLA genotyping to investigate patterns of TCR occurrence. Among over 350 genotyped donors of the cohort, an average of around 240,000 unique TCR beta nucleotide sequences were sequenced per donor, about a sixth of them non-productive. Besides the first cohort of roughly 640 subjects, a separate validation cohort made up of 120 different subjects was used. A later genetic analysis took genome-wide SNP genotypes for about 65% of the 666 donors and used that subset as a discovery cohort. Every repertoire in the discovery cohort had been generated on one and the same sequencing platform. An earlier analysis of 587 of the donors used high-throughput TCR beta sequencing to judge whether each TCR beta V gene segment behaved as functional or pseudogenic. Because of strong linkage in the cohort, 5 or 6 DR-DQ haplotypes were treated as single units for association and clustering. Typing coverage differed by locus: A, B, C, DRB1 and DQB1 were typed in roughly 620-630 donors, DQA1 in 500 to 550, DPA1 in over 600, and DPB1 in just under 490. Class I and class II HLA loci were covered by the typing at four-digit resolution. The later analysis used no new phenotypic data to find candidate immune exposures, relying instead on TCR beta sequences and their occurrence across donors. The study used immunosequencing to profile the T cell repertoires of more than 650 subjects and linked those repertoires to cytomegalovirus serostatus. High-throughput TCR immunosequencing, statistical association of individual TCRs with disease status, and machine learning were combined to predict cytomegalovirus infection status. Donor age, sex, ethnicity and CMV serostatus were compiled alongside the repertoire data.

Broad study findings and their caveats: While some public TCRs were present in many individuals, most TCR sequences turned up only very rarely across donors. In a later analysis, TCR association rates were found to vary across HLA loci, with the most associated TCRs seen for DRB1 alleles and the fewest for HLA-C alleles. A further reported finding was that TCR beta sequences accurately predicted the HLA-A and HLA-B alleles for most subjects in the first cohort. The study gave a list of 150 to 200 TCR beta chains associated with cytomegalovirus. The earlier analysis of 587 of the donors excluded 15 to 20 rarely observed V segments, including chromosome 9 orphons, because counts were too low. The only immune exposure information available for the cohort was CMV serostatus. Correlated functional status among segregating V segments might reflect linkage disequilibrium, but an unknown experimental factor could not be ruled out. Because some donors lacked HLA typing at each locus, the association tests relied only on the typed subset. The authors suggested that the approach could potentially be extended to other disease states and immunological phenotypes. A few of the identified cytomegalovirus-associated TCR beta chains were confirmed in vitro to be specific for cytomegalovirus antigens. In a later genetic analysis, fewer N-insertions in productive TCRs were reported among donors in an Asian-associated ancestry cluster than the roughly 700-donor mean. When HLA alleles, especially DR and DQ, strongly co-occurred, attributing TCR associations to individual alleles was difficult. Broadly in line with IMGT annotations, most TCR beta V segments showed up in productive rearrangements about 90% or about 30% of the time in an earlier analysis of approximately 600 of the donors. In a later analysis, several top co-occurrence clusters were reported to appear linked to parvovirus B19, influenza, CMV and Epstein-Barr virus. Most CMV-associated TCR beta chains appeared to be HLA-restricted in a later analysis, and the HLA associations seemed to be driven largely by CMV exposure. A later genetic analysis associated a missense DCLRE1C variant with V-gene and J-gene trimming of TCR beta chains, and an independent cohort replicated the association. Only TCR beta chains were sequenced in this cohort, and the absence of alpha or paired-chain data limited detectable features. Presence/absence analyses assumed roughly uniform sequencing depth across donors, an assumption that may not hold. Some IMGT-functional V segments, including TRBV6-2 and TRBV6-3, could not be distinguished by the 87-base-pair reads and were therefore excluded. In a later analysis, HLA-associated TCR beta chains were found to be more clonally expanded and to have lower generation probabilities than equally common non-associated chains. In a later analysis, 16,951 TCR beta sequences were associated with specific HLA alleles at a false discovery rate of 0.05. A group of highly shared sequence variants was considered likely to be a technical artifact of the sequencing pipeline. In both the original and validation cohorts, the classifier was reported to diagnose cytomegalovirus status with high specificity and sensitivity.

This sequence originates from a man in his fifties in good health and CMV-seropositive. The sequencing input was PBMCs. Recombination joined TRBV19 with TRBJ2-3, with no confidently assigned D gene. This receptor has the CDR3 CASSPGGFTQYF. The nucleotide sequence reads TGTGCCAGTAGTCCGGGTGGATTCACGCAGTATTTT.